One T cell receptor beta chain is described in this entry. This clone was counted once. Base-call qualities are not available, and no considerably larger clone is one nucleotide away. This sample stems from a study of T cells after posttransplantation cyclophosphamide (dated by TCRdb to the mid-2010s). In terms of the full investigation: Using TRB sequencing, the study followed how the T cell repertoire reconstituted after myeloablative bone marrow transplantation in which posttransplantation cyclophosphamide served as GVHD prophylaxis. Antigen receptor sequencing covered samples from approximately 38 PTCy-treated patients and around 15 of their related bone marrow donors. Blood from all 30 or so PTCy patients with 1-year posttransplant specimens was subjected to TRB sequencing. In 3 patients, up to about 3 additional blood samples taken between 2 and 5.2 years after transplant also underwent TRB sequencing, as did pretransplant blood from several patients. Because TRA and TRB clonality correlated tightly in 9 samples, the subsequent TCR analyses were limited to TRB only. Public TRB sequences were checked against a database of over 3,000 sequences associated with responses to pathogens, tumor antigens, self-antigens and alloantigens.

Genomic DNA was used for TRB sequencing, which was performed with the immunoSEQ assay at survey resolution or with the hsTCRB kit. The authors' pipeline ran thus. The immunoSEQ software handled initial read processing, and the LymphoSeq R package was used for repertoire analyses. Clonality was computed as 1 minus normalized Shannon entropy, and a Gini coefficient was also calculated for each TRB dataset. To infer phenotypes in unsorted samples, TRB sequences from sorted subsets of the recipient or donor were mapped onto the unsorted samples of the same recipient. What TCRdb holds here is the immuneACCESS table cut down to in-frame rearrangements. Part of the clones is not present; checked against another copy, under half of the missing clones reflect an unresolved V gene, and the others are unexplained. The DNA was the basis for D and trimming; V, J and clone size are from that table. In this sample the table shows under 200 clones, under 70% of which occur a single time. The ten largest clones add up to about two fifths of the sample.

CDR1 and CDR2 are drawn from the germline V gene: SGHVS, FNYEAQ. The CDR3 goes from the cysteine to the phenylalanine over 16 residues. Only the CDR3 part of the read is kept: 48 bases, read in frame from the first base. Germline trimming amounts to 3 bases on V and 0 bases on J, with 1 as the count of junction bases outside the gene matches. The time point label on this specimen signifies: posttransplant day relative to BM transplant. Read against the paper, the sample's treatment or condition label means: high-dose cyclophosphamide on days +3 and +4 as single-agent GVHD prophylaxis. For conditioning, the PTCy patients got busulfan and fludarabine, then a related or unrelated marrow graft, followed by cyclophosphamide on days +3 and +4. CMV pp65-specific CD8+ T cells were sorted using tetramers loaded with pp65 peptides. PTCy-treated patients came from a prospective multi-institutional clinical trial. Peripheral blood and bone marrow mononuclear cells were isolated by Ficoll-Hypaque density centrifugation and were cryopreserved. FACS on a FACSAria II was used to sort CD4+ and CD8+ T cells, including the naive and memory subsets.

Overall study outcomes, separate from this receptor: The TRB repertoires of T cells infiltrating skin or the GI tract showed only limited overlap with the TRB repertoires found in blood. Across fewer than 50 patients, recipient CMV seropositivity and CMV reactivation were highly associated with TRB clonality; PTCy diversity was similar to CNI/methotrexate controls. Donor-recipient similarity was low at 1-2 months but rose over the first year, and later blood repertoires were often dominated by donor CD8+ memory clones.

Sequenced material: CMV-specific CD8+ T cells sorted from blood, taken after allogeneic stem cell transplant with posttransplant cyclophosphamide. The cell subset or site label on this specimen signifies: CD8+ T cells sorted with CMV pp65 tetramers. The chain is encoded by TRBV7-6 joined to TRBJ2-5, with TRBD2 identical over 13 junction bases. The sequence came from a male patient aged 30 to 39 who received an allogeneic stem cell transplant from a related donor, was CMV-positive, and had acute GVHD only. A transplant means some T cells may be of graft donor rather than patient origin. For the CDR3, the sequence is CASSLGLAGYQETQYF. The DNA is TGTGCCAGCAGCTTGGGACTAGCGGGGTACCAAGAGACCCAGTACTTC.